This T cell receptor (beta chain) was retrieved from a study of shared clonotypes between healthy human individuals. Across the study: There were three CD4 naive, three CD4 memory, two CD8 naive and one CD8 memory plates per donor.

The CDR3 extends over 15 amino acids. Per germline, CDR1 SEHNR and CDR2 FQNEAQ (reference sequence). Between the trimmed V and J ends, which lost 1 base and 4 bases, there was a span of 12 bases. Profiling relied on immunoSEQ multiplex PCR, and the TCRdb table lists in-frame clones only, not all of them. The data show some 690,000 clones, 90% seen once. Healthy and HIV-negative, the adult donors had no recent acute infections or vaccinations. CD8 memory pooled CD45RO+ cells and CCR7-negative CD45RA+ TemRA cells. The rearrangement joins TRBV7-9 to TRBJ2-3; the D is unclear. The sequencing sample was made of memory CD8+ T cells from PBMCs. Described subset: CD45RO+ cells pooled with CCR7-negative TemRA cells. The source is a young man in good health. Some clones in this sample may be carry-over from other donors' samples. The CDR3 sequence: CASSLDQSGSDTQYF. The CDR3 DNA is TGTGCCAGCAGCTTAGATCAGAGTGGTTCAGATACGCAGTATTTT.